The rows below give T cell receptor beta chains drawn from one sample of a study of blood T cell repertoires in COVID-19. Sequencing used immunoSEQ multiplex PCR; TCRdb keeps in-frame clones, though not all of them. The table shows 200,000 to 250,000 clones, with 82% occurring only once. The specimen was PBMCs or T cells enriched from blood (not recorded which). These receptors were taken from a woman aged 60-70 years who had recovered from COVID-19. Both conserved end residues are part of each CDR3. The D gene is left open where the match is weak. Size is omitted from some rows. Given values are once, few, many or a class for expanded clones.

TRBJ2-5 TRBV4-1 TRBD2 NA TGCGCCAGCAGCCAGGGAGGGCCCCGAGAGACCCAGTACTTC CASSQGGPRETQYF
TRBJ2-1 TRBV5-4 TRBD2 many TGTGCCAGCAGCCAGAGGACTAGCGGGAGTCGCGATGAGCAGTTCTTC CASSQRTSGSRDEQFF
TRBJ2-3 TRBV19 NA NA TGTGCCAGTAGTATGGGGCTATCTAGCACAGATACGCAGTATTTT CASSMGLSSTDTQYF
TRBJ1-4 TRBV5-4 NA NA TGTGCCAGCAGCTTGGAGAGGGTCGGTGGGGGCGGGAAACTGTTTTTT CASSLERVGGGGKLFF
TRBJ1-5 TRBV7-2 NA NA TGTGCCAGCAGCTTAGATTCAGGGATAAAGGAGCCCCAGCATTTT CASSLDSGIKEPQHF
TRBJ2-3 TRBV5-5 TRBD2 few TGTGCCAGCAGCTTGCAGCGGGAGGTTACAGATACGCAGTATTTT CASSLQREVTDTQYF
TRBJ2-1 TRBV5-1 TRBD2 NA TGCGCCAGCAGCTTGGGTAGCGGGACATGGTTCTTC CASSLGSGTWFF
TRBJ1-6 TRBV14 NA many TGTGCCAGCAGCCAAGACTATGGTCCACCCCTCCACTTT CASSQDYGPPLHF
TRBJ1-2 TRBV14 NA NA TGTGCCAGCAGCCCCTCGGGGGGTCCCTTCTATGGCTACACCTTC CASSPSGGPFYGYTF
TRBJ2-1 TRBV7-9 TRBD1 NA TGTGCCGCACAGGGGTGGGACTCCTACAATGAGCAGTTCTTC CAAQGWDSYNEQFF
TRBJ1-4 TRBV7-2 NA NA TGTGCCAGCAGCCCCGACTATGCAACTAATGAAAAACTGTTTTTT CASSPDYATNEKLFF
TRBJ2-7 TRBV6-5 TRBD1 NA TGTGCCAGCAGTTACGGTACGGGACAGGCGACCTACGAGCAGTACTTC CASSYGTGQATYEQYF
TRBJ2-1 TRBV7-2 NA NA TGTGCCAGCAGTACTGAACGGGGGTACAATGAGCAGTTCTTC CASSTERGYNEQFF
TRBJ2-7 TRBV27 NA NA TGTGCCAGTAGACGGGACTCCCCTTACGAGCAGTACTTC CASRRDSPYEQYF
TRBJ1-1 TRBV5-1 TRBD1 NA TGCGCCAGCAGCTCCCAGACAGGGGGCACTGAAGCTTTCTTT CASSSQTGGTEAFF
TRBJ2-7 TRBV7-9 NA NA TGTGCCAGCAGCTCCATCCCCCCAGGGCCCTACGAGCAGTACTTC CASSSIPPGPYEQYF
TRBJ2-7 TRBV9 TRBD1 NA TGTGCCAGCAGCCCTACAGGGGTAGAGCAGTACTTC CASSPTGVEQYF
TRBJ2-3 TRBV5-8 TRBD2 NA TGTGCCAGCAGCTCGGGACTAGCGGGAGATACGCAGTATTTT CASSSGLAGDTQYF
TRBJ1-5 TRBV19 NA NA TGTGCCAGTAGTCCAGTTGGGACATCGAAATTATATCAGCCCCAGCATTTT CASSPVGTSKLYQPQHF
TRBJ1-2 TRBV19 TRBD1 NA TGTGCCAGTAGGGGACAGGGCCACTATGTAGGCTACACCTTC CASRGQGHYVGYTF
TRBJ1-3 TRBV19 NA NA TGTGCCAGTACCAGGGGAAGCTCTGGAAACACCATATATTTT CASTRGSSGNTIYF
TRBJ1-1 TRBV30 NA NA TGTGCCTGGAGGACGGAGGCGAACACTGAAGCTTTCTTT CAWRTEANTEAFF
TRBJ1-4 TRBV9 NA NA TGTGCCAGCAGCGTTAGGGCGGGTTATGGTGAAAAACTGTTTTTT CASSVRAGYGEKLFF
TRBJ1-6 TRBV25-1 NA NA TGTGCCAGCAGTGAATATATCGAGGGTTCACCCCTCCACTTT CASSEYIEGSPLHF
TRBJ2-3 TRBV29-1 TRBD1 NA TGCAGCGTTGAGGGACAGGTGTCTGGCACAGATACGCAGTATTTT CSVEGQVSGTDTQYF
TRBJ1-2 TRBV4-1 NA NA TGCGCCAGCGCTAGAGAAGGTCACTCTAACTATGGCTACACCTTC CASAREGHSNYGYTF
TRBJ1-1 TRBV3-1/TRBV3-2 TRBD1 NA TGTGCCAGCAGTCAAGGCTCAGGGGGAGGCACTGAAGCTTTCTTT CASSQGSGGGTEAFF
TRBJ2-1 TRBV12-3/TRBV12-4 NA NA TGTGCCAGCAGCCCCGGGGGACATGAGCAGTTCTTC CASSPGGHEQFF
TRBJ1-1 TRBV11-1 NA NA TGTGCCAGCAGCTTACTTCAGGGCCAGAACACTGAAGCTTTCTTT CASSLLQGQNTEAFF
TRBJ2-1 TRBV10-3 TRBD2 NA TGTGCCGCCCAAGGCCTAGCGGGGAACAATGAGCAGTTCTTC CAAQGLAGNNEQFF
TRBJ1-2 TRBV4-3 TRBD1 NA TGCGCCAGCAGCCAAACCGGTCGGACAGGGTTTTATGGCTACACCTTC CASSQTGRTGFYGYTF
TRBJ2-6 TRBV9 TRBD1 NA TGTGCCAGCAGCGCGGGACAGGCGGCCTCTGGGGCCAACGTCCTGACTTTC CASSAGQAASGANVLTF
TRBJ1-2 TRBV4-3 NA NA TGCGCCAGCAGCCAAGTCCTGGGAGGGCGGGCCTTCGGCTACACCTTC CASSQVLGGRAFGYTF
TRBJ2-3 TRBV27 TRBD2 NA TGTGCCAGCAGTTTGGAGGGCACACTAGCGGGGGGTAGCACAGATACGCAGTATTTT CASSLEGTLAGGSTDTQYF
TRBJ1-6 TRBV19 NA NA TGTGCCAGTAGGTACAGGGTGAGGTCCTATAATTCACCCCTCCACTTT CASRYRVRSYNSPLHF
TRBJ2-1 TRBV3-1/TRBV3-2 NA NA TGTGCCAGCAGCCAAGATAACCCGACAGTGGACTACAATGAGCAGTTCTTC CASSQDNPTVDYNEQFF
TRBJ1-1 TRBV12-3/TRBV12-4 NA NA TGTGCCAGCAGTTTAGCGGCCGTGGTAGAAGCTTTCTTT CASSLAAVVEAFF
TRBJ1-2 TRBV5-4 TRBD1 NA TGTGCCAGTATGACAGGGACAGGGGGCTCGAGGGTCTATGGCTACACCTTC CASMTGTGGSRVYGYTF
TRBJ2-2 TRBV9 TRBD1 NA TGTGCCAGCAGCGGAAGGACAGGGTCGCGCACCGGGGAGCTGTTTTTT CASSGRTGSRTGELFF
TRBJ1-2 TRBV19 NA NA TGTGCCAGTAGTATATCGAGAGGCTACACCTTC CASSISRGYTF
TRBJ2-5 TRBV7-2 TRBD2 NA TGTGCCAGCAGCTTCGGACTAGGCACGCGTGAGACCCAGTACTTC CASSFGLGTRETQYF
TRBJ2-6 TRBV7-2 NA NA TGTGCCAGCAGCGAGGTCGGGGTACCAGGGGCCAACGTCCTGACTTTC CASSEVGVPGANVLTF
TRBJ1-1 TRBV11-2 NA NA TGTGCCAGCAGCTTAGGGGGCCTTGAAGCTTTCTTT CASSLGGLEAFF
TRBJ2-7 TRBV6-5 TRBD1 NA TGTGCCAGCAGTTCTCCGGGACAGGGAAAAAGCTACGAGCAGTACTTC CASSSPGQGKSYEQYF
TRBJ1-1 TRBV5-1 TRBD1 NA TGCGCCAGCAGCTTGGGGGACAGGAAGAACACTGAAGCTTTCTTT CASSLGDRKNTEAFF
TRBJ1-5 TRBV6-2/TRBV6-3 NA NA TGTGCCAGCAGTTACTCGACCGGCGGGGGCAATCAGCCCCAGCATTTT CASSYSTGGGNQPQHF
TRBJ2-5 TRBV4-2 TRBD2 NA TGTGCCAGCAGCCCGAGACTAGCGGGTAATCAAGAGACCCAGTACTTC CASSPRLAGNQETQYF
TRBJ1-2 TRBV24-1 NA NA TGTGCCACCAGTGACGGGGATGGCTACACCTTC CATSDGDGYTF
TRBJ2-5 TRBV27 TRBD2 NA TGTGCCAGCAGTTTTGCGGGGAGGGGAGAGACCCAGTACTTC CASSFAGRGETQYF
TRBJ1-5 TRBV7-8 NA NA TGTGCCAGCAGCTTCCAGTCCAGTGGCAATCAGCCCCAGCATTTT CASSFQSSGNQPQHF
TRBJ2-7 TRBV12-5 NA NA TGTGCTCCCCGGAGGGGGCTCTACGAGCAGTACTTC CAPRRGLYEQYF
TRBJ1-2 TRBV29-1 TRBD1 few TGCAGCGTCGTTGACAGGGGGCTAGGCTACACCTTC CSVVDRGLGYTF
TRBJ1-2 TRBV27 NA NA TGTGCCAGCAGTTTGGTAGGGAGTAGGGGCTACACCTTC CASSLVGSRGYTF
TRBJ2-7 TRBV7-2 NA NA TGTGCCAGCAGCCCACGGACGGGGATGACTTCCTACGAGCAGTACTTC CASSPRTGMTSYEQYF
TRBJ2-7 TRBV6-5 NA NA TGTGCCAGCAGTAGCCCCACAGGGCACGAGCAGTACTTC CASSSPTGHEQYF
TRBJ2-1 TRBV19 NA NA TGTGCCAGTAAATGGGGACATAACTACAATGAGCAGTTCTTC CASKWGHNYNEQFF
TRBJ1-2 TRBV6-5 NA NA TGTGCCAGCGTTCCGAGGCAGGGAGGCTATGGCTACACCTTC CASVPRQGGYGYTF